This T cell receptor beta chain was recorded in a study of CD8 T cells in ankylosing spondylitis. Comment on this clonotype: Its antigen is as yet unknown.

Generation of TCR beta libraries employed quantitative 5'-RACE incorporating molecular barcodes. MiXCR, applied by TCRdb to the 5' RACE reads, yields one record per CDR3 protein. The sample shows 670,000 or so distinct CDR3 sequences, over 15% of them seen only once. Study-level findings and limits: In synovial fluid and blood from reactive arthritis, some motif variants were previously reported. Characteristic of ankylosing spondylitis blood, it appeared, was a TCR beta motif comprising eight highly homologous variants.

Trimming cost V 6 bases and J 3 bases; bases outside gene matches: 9. Germline CDR1 reads MDHEN; CDR2 reads SYDVKM. This CDR3 is 17 amino acids long. The sample consisted of blood, either unsorted or a sorted T cell fraction (not recorded which). The TCR comes from a male donor with ankylosing spondylitis. The V gene is TRBV28, the J gene TRBJ1-3; TRBD1 agrees at 12 bases. The DNA of the CDR3 is TGTGCCAGCAGGCCAACGGGACAGGGGGCTGGTGGAAACACCATATATTTT. Its protein is CASRPTGQGAGGNTIYF. Supplemented by reference TRBV28 and TRBJ1-3, the full variable domain reads DVKVTQSSRYLVKRTGEKVFLECVQDMDHENMFWYRQDPGLGLRLIYFSYDVKMKEKGDIPEGYSVSREKKERFSLILESASTNQTSMYLCASRPTGQGAGGNTIYFGEGSWLTVV.